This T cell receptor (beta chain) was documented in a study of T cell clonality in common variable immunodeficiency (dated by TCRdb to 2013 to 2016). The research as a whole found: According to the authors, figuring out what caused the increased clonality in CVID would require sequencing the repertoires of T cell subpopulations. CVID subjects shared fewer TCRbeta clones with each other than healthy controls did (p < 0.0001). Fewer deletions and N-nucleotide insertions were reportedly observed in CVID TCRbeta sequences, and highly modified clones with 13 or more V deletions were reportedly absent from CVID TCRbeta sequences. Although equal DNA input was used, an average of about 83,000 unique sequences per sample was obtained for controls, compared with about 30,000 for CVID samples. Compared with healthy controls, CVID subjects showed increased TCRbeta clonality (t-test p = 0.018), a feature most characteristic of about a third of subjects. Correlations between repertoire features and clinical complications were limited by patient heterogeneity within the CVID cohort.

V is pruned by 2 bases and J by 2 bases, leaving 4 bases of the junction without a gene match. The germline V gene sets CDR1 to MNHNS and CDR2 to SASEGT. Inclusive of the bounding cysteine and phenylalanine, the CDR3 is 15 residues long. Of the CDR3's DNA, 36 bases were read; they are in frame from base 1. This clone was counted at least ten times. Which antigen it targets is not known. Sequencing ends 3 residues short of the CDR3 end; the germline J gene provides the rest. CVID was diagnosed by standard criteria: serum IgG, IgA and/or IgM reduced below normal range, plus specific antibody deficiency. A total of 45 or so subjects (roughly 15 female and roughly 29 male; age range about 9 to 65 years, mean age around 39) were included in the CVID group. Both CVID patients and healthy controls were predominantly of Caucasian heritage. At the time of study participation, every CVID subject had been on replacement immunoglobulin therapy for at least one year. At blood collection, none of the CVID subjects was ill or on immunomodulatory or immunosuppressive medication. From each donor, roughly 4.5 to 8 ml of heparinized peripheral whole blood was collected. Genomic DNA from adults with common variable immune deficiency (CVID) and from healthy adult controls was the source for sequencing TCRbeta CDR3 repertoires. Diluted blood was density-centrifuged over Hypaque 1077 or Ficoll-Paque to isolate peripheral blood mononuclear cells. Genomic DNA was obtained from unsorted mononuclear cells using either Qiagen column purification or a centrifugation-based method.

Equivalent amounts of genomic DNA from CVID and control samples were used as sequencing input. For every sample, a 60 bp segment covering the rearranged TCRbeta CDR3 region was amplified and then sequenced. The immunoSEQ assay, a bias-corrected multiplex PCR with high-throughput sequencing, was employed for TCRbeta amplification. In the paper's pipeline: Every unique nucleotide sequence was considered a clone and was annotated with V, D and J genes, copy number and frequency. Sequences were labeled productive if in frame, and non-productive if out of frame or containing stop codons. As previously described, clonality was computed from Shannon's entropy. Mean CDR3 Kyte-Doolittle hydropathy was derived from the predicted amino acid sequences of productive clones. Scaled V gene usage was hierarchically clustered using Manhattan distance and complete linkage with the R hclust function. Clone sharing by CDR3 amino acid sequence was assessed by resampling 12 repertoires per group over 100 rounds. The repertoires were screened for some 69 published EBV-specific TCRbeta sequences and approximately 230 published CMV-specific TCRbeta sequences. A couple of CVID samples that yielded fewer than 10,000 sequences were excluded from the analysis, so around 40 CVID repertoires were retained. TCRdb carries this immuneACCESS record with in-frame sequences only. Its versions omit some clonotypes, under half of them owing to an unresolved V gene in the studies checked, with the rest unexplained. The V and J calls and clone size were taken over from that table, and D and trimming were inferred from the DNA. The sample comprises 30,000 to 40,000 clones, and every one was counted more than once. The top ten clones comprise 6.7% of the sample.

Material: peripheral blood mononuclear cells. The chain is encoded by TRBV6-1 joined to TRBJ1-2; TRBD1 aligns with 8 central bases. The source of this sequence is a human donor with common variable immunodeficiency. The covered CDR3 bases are TGTGCCAGCAGTGAACCTAGGGACAGGAACTATGGC. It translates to CASSEPRDRNYG. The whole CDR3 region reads CASSEPRDRNYGYTF.